This T cell receptor (beta chain) was documented in a study of PD-1 blockade in classical Hodgkin lymphoma. About the research overall: The nivolumab dose that patients received was 3 mg/kg, given intravenously every 2 weeks. Overall study findings and caveats: Partial responders and progressors had significantly lower baseline TCR diversity.

In the case of this clone: Its antigen is not identified.

Generated by immunoSEQ multiplex PCR, the TCRdb table keeps only in-frame clones and is missing some. The sample shows approximately 46,000 clones, around 66% of them seen only once. This CDR3 is 12 amino acids long. Germline V gene data show CDR1 as WSHSY and CDR2 as SAAADI. The germline V and J ends were trimmed by 7 bases and 2 bases, with 9 bases remaining between them. Each and every patient relapsed after autologous stem cell transplantation, and patients got differing brentuximab vedotin exposure. The sequenced sample was peripheral blood mononuclear cells (PBMCs), obtained at baseline. This clonotype was obtained from a human donor with classical Hodgkin lymphoma. This rearrangement joins TRBV10-2 to TRBJ2-7; tentatively, D is TRBD1 (5 bases). For the CDR3, the DNA is TGCGCCAGCAAGGACATCGCCTACGAGCAGTACTTC. It is translated as CASKDIAYEQYF.